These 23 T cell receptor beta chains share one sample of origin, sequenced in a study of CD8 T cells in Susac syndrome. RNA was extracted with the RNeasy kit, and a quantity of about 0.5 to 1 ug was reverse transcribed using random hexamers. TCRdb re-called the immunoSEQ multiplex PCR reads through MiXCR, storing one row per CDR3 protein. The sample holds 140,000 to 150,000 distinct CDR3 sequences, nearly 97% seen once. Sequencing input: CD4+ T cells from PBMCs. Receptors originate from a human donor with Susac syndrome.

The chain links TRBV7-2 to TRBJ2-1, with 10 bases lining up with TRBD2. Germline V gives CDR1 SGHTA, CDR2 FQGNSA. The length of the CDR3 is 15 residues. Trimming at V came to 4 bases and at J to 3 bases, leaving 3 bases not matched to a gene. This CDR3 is CASSYRTSGYNEQFF. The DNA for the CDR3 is TGTGCCAGCAGCTATCGGACTAGCGGCTACAATGAGCAGTTCTTC.

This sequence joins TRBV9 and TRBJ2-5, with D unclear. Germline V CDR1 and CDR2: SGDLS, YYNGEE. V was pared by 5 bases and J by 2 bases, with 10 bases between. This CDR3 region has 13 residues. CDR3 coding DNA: TGTGCCAGCAGTGCACGAATACAAGAGACCCAGTACTTC. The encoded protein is CASSARIQETQYF.

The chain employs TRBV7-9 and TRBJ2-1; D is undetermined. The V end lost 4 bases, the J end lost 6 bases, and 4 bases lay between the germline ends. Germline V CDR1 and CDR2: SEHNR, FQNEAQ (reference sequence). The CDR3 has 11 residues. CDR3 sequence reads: CASSSSNEQFF. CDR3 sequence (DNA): TGTGCCAGCAGCTCCAGCAATGAGCAGTTCTTC.

In nucleotides, the CDR3 is TGTGCCAGCAGATCCCGTGGGAGCACTAACTATGGCTACACCTTC. This translates into CASRSRGSTNYGYTF. The V and J genes are TRBV7-2 and TRBJ1-2; unclear D gene. V lost 6 bases, J lost 0 bases, and 14 bases lay in between. Germline V CDR1 and CDR2: SGHTA, FQGNSA. The CDR3 has 15 residues.

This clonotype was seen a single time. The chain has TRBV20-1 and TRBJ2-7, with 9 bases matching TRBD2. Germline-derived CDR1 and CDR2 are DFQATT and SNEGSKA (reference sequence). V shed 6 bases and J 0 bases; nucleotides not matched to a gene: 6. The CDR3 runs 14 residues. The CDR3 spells CSAVSGRTSYEQYF. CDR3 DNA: TGCAGTGCCGTTAGCGGGAGAACCTCCTACGAGCAGTACTTC.

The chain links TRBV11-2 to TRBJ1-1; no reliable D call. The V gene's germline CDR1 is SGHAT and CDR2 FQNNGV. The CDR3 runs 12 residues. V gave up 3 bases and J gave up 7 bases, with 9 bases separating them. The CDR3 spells CASSLSNFEAFF. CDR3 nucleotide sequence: TGTGCCAGCAGCTTGTCGAACTTTGAAGCTTTCTTT.

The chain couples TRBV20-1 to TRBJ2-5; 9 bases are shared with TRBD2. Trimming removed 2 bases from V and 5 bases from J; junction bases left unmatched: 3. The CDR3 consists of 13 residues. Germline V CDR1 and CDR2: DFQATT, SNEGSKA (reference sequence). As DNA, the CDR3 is TGCAGTGCTAGAAATCTAGCGGGGGAGACCCAGTACTTC. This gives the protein CSARNLAGETQYF.

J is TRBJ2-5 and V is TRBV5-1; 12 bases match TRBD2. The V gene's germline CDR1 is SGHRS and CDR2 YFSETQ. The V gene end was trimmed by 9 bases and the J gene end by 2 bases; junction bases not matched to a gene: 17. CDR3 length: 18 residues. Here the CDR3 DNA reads TGCGCCACCAGACCTCGCACTGCCGGGACTAGCGGGCAAGAGACCCAGTACTTC. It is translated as CATRPRTAGTSGQETQYF. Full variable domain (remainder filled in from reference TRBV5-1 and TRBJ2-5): KAGVTQTPRYLIKTRGQQVTLSCSPISGHRSVSWYQQTPGQGLQFLFEYFSETQRNKGNFPGRFSGRQFSNSRSEMNVSTLELGDSALYLCATRPRTAGTSGQETQYFGPGTRLLVL.

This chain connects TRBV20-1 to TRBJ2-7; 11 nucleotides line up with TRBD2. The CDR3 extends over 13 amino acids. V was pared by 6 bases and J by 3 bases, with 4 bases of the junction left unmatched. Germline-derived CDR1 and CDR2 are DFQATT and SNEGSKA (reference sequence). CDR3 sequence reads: CSASGLAVYEQYF. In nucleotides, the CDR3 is TGCAGTGCGTCGGGACTAGCGGTCTACGAGCAGTACTTC.

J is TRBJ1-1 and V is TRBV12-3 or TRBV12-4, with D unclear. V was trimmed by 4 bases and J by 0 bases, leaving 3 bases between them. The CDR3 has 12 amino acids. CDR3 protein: CASSSMNTEAFF. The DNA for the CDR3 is TGTGCCAGCAGTTCTATGAACACTGAAGCTTTCTTT.

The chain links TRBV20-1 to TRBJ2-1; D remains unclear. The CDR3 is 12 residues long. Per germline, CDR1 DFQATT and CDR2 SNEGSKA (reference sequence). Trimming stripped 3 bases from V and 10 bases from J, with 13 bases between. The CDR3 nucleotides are TGCAGTGCTAGCGACACATCCGAGGAGCAGTTCTTC. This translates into CSASDTSEEQFF.

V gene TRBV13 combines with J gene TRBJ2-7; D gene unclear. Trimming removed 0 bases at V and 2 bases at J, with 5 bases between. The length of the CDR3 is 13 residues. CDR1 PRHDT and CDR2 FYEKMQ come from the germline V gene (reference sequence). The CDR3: CASSLGRAYEQYF. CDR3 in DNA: TGTGCCAGCAGCTTAGGCCGCGCCTACGAGCAGTACTTC.

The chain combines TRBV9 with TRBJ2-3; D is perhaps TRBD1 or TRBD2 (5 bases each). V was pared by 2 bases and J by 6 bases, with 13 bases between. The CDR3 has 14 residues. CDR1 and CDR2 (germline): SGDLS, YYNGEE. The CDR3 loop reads CASSVLEGRDTQYF. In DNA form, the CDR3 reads TGTGCCAGCAGCGTCCTCGAGGGGCGGGATACGCAGTATTTT. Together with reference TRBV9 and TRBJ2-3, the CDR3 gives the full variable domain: DSGVTQTPKHLITATGQRVTLRCSPRSGDLSVYWYQQSLDQGLQFLIQYYNGEERAKGNILERFSAQQFPDLHSELNLSSLELGDSALYFCASSVLEGRDTQYFGPGTRLTVL.

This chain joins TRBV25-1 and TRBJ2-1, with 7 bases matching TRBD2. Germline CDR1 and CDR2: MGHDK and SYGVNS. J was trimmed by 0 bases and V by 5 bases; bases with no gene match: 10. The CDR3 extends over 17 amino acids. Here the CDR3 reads CASSLASGTNSYNEQFF. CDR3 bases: TGTGCCAGCAGTCTCGCTAGCGGAACTAACTCCTACAATGAGCAGTTCTTC.

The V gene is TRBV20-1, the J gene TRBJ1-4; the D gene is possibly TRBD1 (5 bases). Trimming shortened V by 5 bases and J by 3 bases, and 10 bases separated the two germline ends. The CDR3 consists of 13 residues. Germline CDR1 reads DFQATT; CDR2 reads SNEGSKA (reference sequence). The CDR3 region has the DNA TGCAGTGCTGGGGCAGGCCCTAATGAAAAACTGTTTTTT. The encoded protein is CSAGAGPNEKLFF.

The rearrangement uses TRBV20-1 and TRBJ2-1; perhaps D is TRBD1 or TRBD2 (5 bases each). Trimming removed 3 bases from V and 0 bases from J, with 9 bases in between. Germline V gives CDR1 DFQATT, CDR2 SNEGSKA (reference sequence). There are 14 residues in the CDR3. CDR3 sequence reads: CSARGTSSYNEQFF. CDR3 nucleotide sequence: TGCAGTGCTAGGGGGACGAGCTCCTACAATGAGCAGTTCTTC.

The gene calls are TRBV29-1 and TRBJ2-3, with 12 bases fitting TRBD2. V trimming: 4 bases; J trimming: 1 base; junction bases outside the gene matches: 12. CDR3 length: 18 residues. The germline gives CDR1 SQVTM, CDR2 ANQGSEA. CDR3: CSVVSGLAGGPGTDTQYF. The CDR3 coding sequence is TGCAGCGTTGTATCGGGCCTAGCGGGAGGGCCAGGCACAGATACGCAGTATTTT.

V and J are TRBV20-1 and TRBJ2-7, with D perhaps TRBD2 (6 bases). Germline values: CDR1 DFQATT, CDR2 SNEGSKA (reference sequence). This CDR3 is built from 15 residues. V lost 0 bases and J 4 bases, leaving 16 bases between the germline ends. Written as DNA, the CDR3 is TGCAGTGCTAGAGACCCGACTAGACGAGAATACGAGCAGTACTTC. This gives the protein CSARDPTRREYEQYF.

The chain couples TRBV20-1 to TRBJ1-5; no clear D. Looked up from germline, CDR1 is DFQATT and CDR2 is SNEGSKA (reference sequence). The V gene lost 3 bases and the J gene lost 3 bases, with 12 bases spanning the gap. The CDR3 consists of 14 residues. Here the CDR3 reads CSASPRQFNQPQHF. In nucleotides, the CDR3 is TGCAGTGCTAGCCCCAGGCAGTTCAATCAGCCCCAGCATTTT.

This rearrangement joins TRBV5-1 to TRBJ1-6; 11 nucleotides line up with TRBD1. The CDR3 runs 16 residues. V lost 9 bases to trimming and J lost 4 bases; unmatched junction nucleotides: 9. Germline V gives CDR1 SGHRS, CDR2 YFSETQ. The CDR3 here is CATFTGQGAYNSPLHF. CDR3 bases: TGCGCCACCTTCACCGGACAGGGGGCGTATAATTCACCCCTCCACTTT.

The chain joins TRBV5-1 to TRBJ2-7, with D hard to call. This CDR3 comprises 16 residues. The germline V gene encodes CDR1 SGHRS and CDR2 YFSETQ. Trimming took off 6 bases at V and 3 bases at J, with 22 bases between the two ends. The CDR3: CASKAGNVGIGYEQYF. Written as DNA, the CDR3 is TGCGCCAGCAAGGCCGGTAACGTCGGAATCGGCTACGAGCAGTACTTC.

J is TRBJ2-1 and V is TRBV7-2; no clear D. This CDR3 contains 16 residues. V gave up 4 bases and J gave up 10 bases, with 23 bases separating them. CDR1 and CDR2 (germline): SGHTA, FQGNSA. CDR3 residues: CASSSSALQSTWEQFF. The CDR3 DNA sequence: TGTGCCAGCAGCTCGTCGGCCCTGCAGTCCACATGGGAGCAGTTCTTC.

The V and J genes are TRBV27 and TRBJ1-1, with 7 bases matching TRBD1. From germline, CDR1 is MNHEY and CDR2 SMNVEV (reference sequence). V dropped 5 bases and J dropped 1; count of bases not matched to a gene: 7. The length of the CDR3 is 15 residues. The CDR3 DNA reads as TGTGCCAGCAGTGTGACAGGGTTGGCGAACACTGAAGCTTTCTTT. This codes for CASSVTGLANTEAFF.